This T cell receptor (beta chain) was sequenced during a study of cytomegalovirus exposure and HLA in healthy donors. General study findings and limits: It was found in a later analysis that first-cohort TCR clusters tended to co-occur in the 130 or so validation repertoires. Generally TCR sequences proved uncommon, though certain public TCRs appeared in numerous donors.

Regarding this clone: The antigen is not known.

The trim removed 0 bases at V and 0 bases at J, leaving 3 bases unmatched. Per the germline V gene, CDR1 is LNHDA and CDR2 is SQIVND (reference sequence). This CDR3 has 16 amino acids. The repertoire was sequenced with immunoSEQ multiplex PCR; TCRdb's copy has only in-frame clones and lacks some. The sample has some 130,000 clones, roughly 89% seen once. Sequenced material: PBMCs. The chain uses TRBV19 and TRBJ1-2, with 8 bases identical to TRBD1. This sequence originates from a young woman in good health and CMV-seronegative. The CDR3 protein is CASSIETGAANYGYTF. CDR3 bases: TGTGCCAGTAGTATAGAGACAGGGGCGGCTAACTATGGCTACACCTTC.